The clone carrying this T cell receptor beta chain was seen a handful of times. Between the trimmed V and J ends, which lost 5 bases and 0 bases, there was a span of 8 bases. This CDR3 contains 13 residues. Per the germline V gene, CDR1 is SGHTA and CDR2 is FQGNSA. These data are taken from a study of blood T cell repertoires in COVID-19. In the study overall: Sites in the United States, Italy and Spain provided acute and convalescent COVID-19 samples.

Authors' methods: From reference gene primer amplification, estimates of nucleated cell counts were derived. Sequencing used immunoSEQ multiplex PCR; TCRdb keeps in-frame clones, though not all of them. From that table come the V and J calls and clone size; the DNA was used to work out D and trimming. Of 150,000 to 250,000 clones in the sample, approximately 80% were seen once. The sequence was collected from a human donor with acute or convalescent COVID-19. The donor label of this sample is uncertain. The sequenced sample was peripheral blood. The chain joins TRBV7-2 to TRBJ2-7; no definite D call. CDR3 in amino acids: CASSNFPSYEQYF. The CDR3 DNA sequence: TGTGCCAGCAGCAACTTCCCCTCCTACGAGCAGTACTTC.